This T cell receptor beta chain was captured in a study of control samples from healthy donors and cancer patients. Generated by immunoSEQ multiplex PCR, the TCRdb table keeps only in-frame clones and is missing some. This sample has about 59,000 clones; 92% occur once, and the top ten carry about 1.8%. Germline V lookup: CDR1 SQVTM, CDR2 ANQGSEA. Trimming cost V 0 bases and J 8 bases; bases outside gene matches: 7. This CDR3 comprises 14 residues. The sequenced sample was PBMCs. The chain uses TRBV29-1 and TRBJ1-2, with 9 bases aligning to TRBD1. This TCR came from a man aged 40-49 years with colorectal cancer. CDR3 nucleotides: TGCAGCGTTGAAGATCGTCGGGGGACAGGGGGCTACACCTTC. It is translated as CSVEDRRGTGGYTF.